These 24 T cell receptor beta chains were sequenced from one sample in a study of blood T cells in healthy people across ages. With a J-beta primer mix and a sample-barcoded 5' primer, a second PCR ran about 6 to 11 cycles. TCRdb re-called the 5' RACE reads with MiXCR, one entry per CDR3 protein. This sample carries fewer than 650,000 distinct CDR3 sequences, 27% of them seen once, and the ten largest clones take about 3.3%. The same specimen was also included in a second study, on T cells of mothers and their children.

The sequenced sample was blood. The receptors were gathered from a boy between 2 and 10 years old in good health.

This clonotype came up a few times. V gene TRBV12-5 combines with J gene TRBJ2-7; 13 bases align to TRBD2. The CDR3 sequence is 23 residues long. From germline, CDR1 is LGHNT and CDR2 FRNRAP. Losses at the gene ends were 0 bases for V and 2 bases for J; bases not matched to a gene: 22. The CDR3 DNA is TGTGCTAGTGGTTTGGTACTAGGGGGACTAGCGGGAACCGGGCGACAAATGACCTACGAGCAGTACTTC. Translated, it gives CASGLVLGGLAGTGRQMTYEQYF.

The genes are TRBV9 and TRBJ1-4, with TRBD1 identical over 7 bases. The junction had 16 bases not matched to a gene; V was cut back by 3 bases and J by 14 bases. CDR1 and CDR2 from the germline V gene are SGDLS and YYNGEE. The CDR3 totals 15 residues. The CDR3 loop reads CASSAQAGGPSGLFF. The CDR3 DNA is TGTGCCAGCAGCGCCCAAGCAGGGGGTCCGAGCGGCCTGTTTTTT.

This clonotype was counted between two and nine times. J is TRBJ2-7 and V is TRBV20-1; D is undetermined. This CDR3 is built from 15 residues. V was shortened by 0 bases and J by 5 bases, with 17 bases between the two germline ends. Germline V gene sequence: CDR1 DFQATT, CDR2 SNEGSKA (reference sequence). CDR3 sequence reads: CSARDEKDLGHEQYF. The CDR3 DNA is TGCAGTGCTAGAGATGAGAAAGACCTAGGGCACGAGCAGTACTTC.

CDR3 bases: TGTGCCAGCAGGGCCGGGACAGCAAATTCACCCCTCCACTTT. This sequence encodes CASRAGTANSPLHF. This chain links TRBV2 with TRBJ1-6; 7 positions agree with TRBD1. The CDR3 contains 14 residues. The ends lost 6 bases at V and 7 bases at J; junction bases unmatched: 6. Per the germline V gene, CDR1 is SNHLY and CDR2 is FYNNEI. The complete variable domain, with remaining parts taken from reference TRBV2 and TRBJ1-6, reads EPEVTQTPSHQVTQMGQEVILRCVPISNHLYFYWYRQILGQKVEFLVSFYNNEISEKSEIFDDQFSVERPDGSNFTLKIRSTKLEDSAMYFCASRAGTANSPLHFGNGTRLTVT.

CDR3 DNA sequence: TGTGCCAGCAGTTTTCGGAACGAGCAGGGTGAGCAGTTCTTC. Encoded protein: CASSFRNEQGEQFF. The chain is built from TRBV12-3 or TRBV12-4 and TRBJ2-1; D may be TRBD1 (5 bases). The CDR3 covers 14 residues. V was shortened by 3 bases and J by 9 bases, with 15 bases between the two germline ends.

This clonotype came up a few times. This chain connects TRBV5-5 to TRBJ2-5, with 12 positions matching TRBD2. The last part of the DNA fits TRBJ2-1 better; the J call may be wrong. The germline V gene has CDR1 SGHKS and CDR2 YYEKEE (reference sequence). The length of the CDR3 is 16 residues. The chain's CDR3 is CASSFPSGRVLSEQFF. The CDR3 DNA sequence: TGTGCCAGCAGCTTCCCTAGCGGGAGGGTCCTTAGTGAGCAGTTCTTC.

This clonotype was picked up a small number of times. The V and J genes are TRBV4-2 and TRBJ2-5; 8 nucleotides align to TRBD2. Germline V gene lookup returns CDR1 LGHNA and CDR2 YNFKEQ. This CDR3 region has 15 residues. V lost 0 bases and J lost 5; bases outside the gene matches: 5. Here the CDR3 DNA reads TGTGCCAGCAGCCAAGACCCCAGCGGGGGCGAGACCCAGTACTTC. Protein sequence: CASSQDPSGGETQYF.

This rearrangement joins TRBV20-1 to TRBJ2-1; D gene uncertain. Trimming removed 1 base from V and 5 bases from J, with 9 bases in between. CDR1 is DFQATT, CDR2 SNEGSKA, per germline (reference sequence). There are 13 residues in the CDR3. The CDR3 here is CSARGLLNNEQFF. Written as DNA, the CDR3 is TGCAGTGCTAGAGGGCTCCTGAACAATGAGCAGTTCTTC.

The chain combines TRBV27 with TRBJ2-5; tentative D call: TRBD2 (5 bases). CDR3 size: 14 residues. Germline V CDR1 and CDR2: MNHEY, SMNVEV (reference sequence). Trimming removed 6 bases at V and 4 bases at J, with 15 bases between. The CDR3 DNA is TGTGCCAGCAGCTTCTCGCGGGTATCAGAGACCCAGTACTTC. This gives the protein CASSFSRVSETQYF.

The chain joins TRBV4-2 to TRBJ2-3; 7 bases are a match to TRBD2. The CDR3 is 16 amino acids. V gave up 5 bases and J gave up 0 bases; unmatched junction bases: 8. Germline CDR1 reads LGHNA; CDR2 reads YNFKEQ. The CDR3 coding sequence is TGTGCCAGCAGCTTTGGGAGGGGCCAAAGCACAGATACGCAGTATTTT. Amino acid sequence: CASSFGRGQSTDTQYF.

The chain couples TRBV7-8 to TRBJ2-5, with 8 bases matching TRBD2. The germline CDR1 and CDR2 sequences are SGHVS and FQNEAQ. Trimming at V came to 5 bases and at J to 5 bases, leaving 16 bases not matched to a gene. The length of the CDR3 is 17 residues. The DNA of the CDR3 is TGTGCCAGCAGCCACTGGGGGACTAGACCCCGTGGGGAGACCCAGTACTTC. This translates into CASSHWGTRPRGETQYF.

This clonotype was seen only a few times. The chain combines TRBV13 with TRBJ2-1; D unresolved. In germline, CDR1 is PRHDT, CDR2 FYEKMQ (reference sequence). This CDR3 contains 13 residues. V was shortened by 1 base and J by 5 bases, with 6 bases between the two germline ends. The CDR3 spells CASSLDRNNEQFF. The CDR3 DNA reads TGTGCCAGCAGCTTAGACAGAAACAATGAGCAGTTCTTC.

This chain links TRBV6-5 with TRBJ2-5; D might be TRBD2 (6 bases). This CDR3 is built from 15 residues. Between the trimmed V and J ends, which lost 4 bases and 4 bases, there was a span of 16 bases. Germline CDR1 and CDR2: MNHEY and SVGAGI. CDR3 loop: CASSFLTMGGETQYF. The CDR3 nucleotides read TGTGCCAGCAGTTTCCTCACTATGGGGGGAGAGACCCAGTACTTC.

Only a few counts were recorded for this clonotype. This sequence joins TRBV24-1 and TRBJ2-1; 13 nucleotides align to TRBD2. Germline CDR1 reads KGHDR; CDR2 reads SFDVKD. After removal of 4 bases from V and 3 bases from J, the junction contained 5 bases not matched to a gene. CDR3 length: 17 residues. The CDR3 sequence is CATSDRRTSGSYNEQFF. CDR3 sequence (DNA): TGTGCCACCAGTGACCGACGGACTAGCGGGAGCTACAATGAGCAGTTCTTC.

Comment on this clonotype: One end of the junction fails to match germline, which may point to a read error. The gene calls are TRBV6-2 or TRBV6-3 and TRBJ2-7, with D possibly being TRBD1 (6 bases). The CDR3 loop spans 16 amino acids. The germline CDR1 and CDR2 sequences are MNHEY and SVGEGT. Written as DNA, the CDR3 is TGCGCCAGCAGAATGGATTTATCCCGGGACACCTACGAGCAGTACTTC. This encodes CASRMDLSRDTYEQYF.

The chain links TRBV5-5 to TRBJ1-5; no clear D gene. CDR3 length: 14 amino acids. CDR1 and CDR2 from the germline V gene are SGHKS and YYEKEE (reference sequence). Trimming took 3 bases from V and 2 from J, leaving 9 bases between them. The CDR3 DNA reads TGTGCCAGCAGCTCCCTGGGAGGCAATCAGCCCCAGCATTTT. Residues: CASSSLGGNQPQHF.

The chain recombines TRBV5-1 with TRBJ1-1; D may be TRBD1 (5 bases). V lost 4 bases, J lost 8 bases, and 18 bases lay in between. The CDR3 totals 14 residues. Per the germline V gene, CDR1 is SGHRS and CDR2 is YFSETQ. CDR3 DNA: TGCGCCAGCAGCCCGGACGGTCAGGGTCCGGAAGCTTTCTTT. This codes for CASSPDGQGPEAFF. Combining the CDR3 with reference TRBV5-1 and TRBJ1-1 gives the whole variable domain KAGVTQTPRYLIKTRGQQVTLSCSPISGHRSVSWYQQTPGQGLQFLFEYFSETQRNKGNFPGRFSGRQFSNSRSEMNVSTLELGDSALYLCASSPDGQGPEAFFGQGTRLTVV.

The rearrangement links TRBV28 to TRBJ1-4, with D perhaps matching TRBD1 (5 bases). Trimming removed 6 bases at V and 8 bases at J, with 13 bases between. The CDR3 sequence is 13 residues long. Germline V gene data show CDR1 as MDHEN and CDR2 as SYDVKM. CDR3 DNA: TGTGCCAGCAGGACAGCTAGTAGCGAAAAACTGTTTTTT. Amino acids: CASRTASSEKLFF.

J is TRBJ2-3 and V is TRBV12-3 or TRBV12-4, with TRBD1 matching over 7 bases. Trimming at V came to 2 bases and at J to 2 bases, leaving 13 bases not matched to a gene. CDR3 length: 18 residues. CDR3: CASSLSVLDRVLTDTQYF. The CDR3 coding sequence is TGTGCCAGCAGTTTATCCGTCCTTGACAGGGTTCTCACAGATACGCAGTATTTT.

V usage is TRBV7-2 and J usage is TRBJ2-2, with 11 bases lining up with TRBD2. J lost 6 bases, V lost 5 bases, and 8 bases had no gene match. This CDR3 has 16 residues. Germline V CDR1 and CDR2: SGHTA, FQGNSA. DNA for the CDR3: TGTGCCAGCAGCACATCGACTAGCGGGGCCTCCGGGGAGCTGTTTTTT. Its protein is CASSTSTSGASGELFF.

This clonotype has a handful of counts. This chain connects TRBV5-6 to TRBJ2-2; 7 bases map to TRBD1. CDR1 SGHDT and CDR2 YYEEEE come from the germline V gene. This CDR3 spans 15 amino acids. Trimming removed 4 bases from V and 1 base from J; junction bases left unmatched: 4. The CDR3 sequence is CASSHRDRNTGELFF. DNA for the CDR3: TGTGCCAGCAGCCACCGGGACAGGAACACCGGGGAGCTGTTTTTT.

This clonotype was seen a few times. This chain links TRBV3-1 with TRBJ1-1; 9 positions agree with TRBD1. The CDR3 is made up of 14 amino acids. CDR1 LGHDT and CDR2 YNNKEL come from the germline V gene (reference sequence). The V gene end was trimmed by 5 bases and the J gene end by 7 bases; junction bases not matched to a gene: 8. This chain's CDR3 is CASSTRQGGNEAFF. CDR3 sequence (DNA): TGTGCCAGCAGCACCCGACAGGGGGGGAATGAAGCTTTCTTT. The full variable domain, rest sourced from reference TRBV3-1 and TRBJ1-1, is DTAVSQTPKYLVTQMGNDKSIKCEQNLGHDTMYWYKQDSKKFLKIMFSYNNKELIINETVPNRFSPKSPDKAHLNLHINSLELGDSAVYFCASSTRQGGNEAFFGQGTRLTVV.

The sample holds a few counts of this clonotype. This chain connects TRBV15 to TRBJ2-5, with 7 bases fitting TRBD2. Germline V CDR1 and CDR2: LNHNV, YYDKDF (reference sequence). Trimming at V came to 1 base and at J to 2 bases, leaving 4 bases not matched to a gene. The CDR3 contains 15 residues. The CDR3 DNA is TGTGCCACCAGCAGAGGAGCGGGGAAGCAAGAGACCCAGTACTTC. Its translation: CATSRGAGKQETQYF.

The genes are TRBV6-5 and TRBJ2-7, with a tentative D call TRBD2 (6 bases). The V gene lost 8 bases and the J gene lost 4 bases, with 21 bases spanning the gap. Germline-derived CDR1 and CDR2 are MNHEY and SVGAGI. The CDR3 extends over 15 amino acids. As DNA, the CDR3 is TGTGCCAGCGGATACGCCCGGGACTTCCAATACGAGCAGTACTTC. Translating it yields CASGYARDFQYEQYF.